This TCR beta chain was sequenced during a study of blood T cell repertoires in COVID-19. The CDR3 spans 14 residues. Trimming cost V 4 bases and J 2 bases; bases outside gene matches: 4. Germline V gene data show CDR1 as SGHRS and CDR2 as YFSETQ. In the original workflow: By means of reference gene primer amplification, nucleated cell counts were estimated. The table came from immunoSEQ multiplex PCR; TCRdb's copy has only in-frame clones and leaves some out. V, J and clone size were drawn from that table, and D and trimming were deduced from the DNA. In the table there are 200,000 to 250,000 clones, 84% of which are singletons.

The sequenced sample consisted of peripheral blood. The sequence was collected from a woman aged 50 to 60 with active or convalescent COVID-19. The chain joins TRBV5-1 to TRBJ2-3, with TRBD1 identical over 7 bases. The CDR3 reads CASSIGTATDTQYF. In DNA form, the CDR3 reads TGCGCCAGCAGCATTGGGACAGCCACAGATACGCAGTATTTT.